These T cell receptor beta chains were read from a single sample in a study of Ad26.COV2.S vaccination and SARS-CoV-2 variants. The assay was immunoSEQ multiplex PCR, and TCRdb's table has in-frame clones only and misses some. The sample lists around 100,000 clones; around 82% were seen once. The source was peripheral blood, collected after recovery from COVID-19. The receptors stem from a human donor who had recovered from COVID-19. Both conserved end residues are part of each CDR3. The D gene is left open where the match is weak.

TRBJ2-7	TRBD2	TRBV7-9	TGTGCCAGCAGCTTAGCACTAGCGGGAGGATACGAGCAGTACTTC	CASSLALAGGYEQYF
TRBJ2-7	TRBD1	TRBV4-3	TGCGCCAGCAGCCGGGGCAGGGGGCAAGGCGAGCAGTACTTC	CASSRGRGQGEQYF
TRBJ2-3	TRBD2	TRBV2	TGTGCCAGCAGTGTTGGGGCGGGAGGGACAGATACGCAGTATTTT	CASSVGAGGTDTQYF
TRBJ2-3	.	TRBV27	TGTGCCAGCAGGTCAACCGGGACAAAATACACAGATACGCAGTATTTT	CASRSTGTKYTDTQYF
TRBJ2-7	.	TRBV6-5	TGTGCCAGCAGTTACGGGACACCCGGCGCCGAGCAGTACTTC	CASSYGTPGAEQYF
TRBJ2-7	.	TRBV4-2	TGTGCCAGCAGCCAAGAAGTTTACAGGGACCCCTACGAGCAGTACTTC	CASSQEVYRDPYEQYF
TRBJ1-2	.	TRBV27	TGTGCCAGCAGTTTATCCGGGAACCTAAATGGCTACACCTTC	CASSLSGNLNGYTF
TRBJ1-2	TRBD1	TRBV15	TGTGCCACCAGCCAACGACAGGGTGATGGCTACACCTTC	CATSQRQGDGYTF
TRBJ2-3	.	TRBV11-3	TGTGCCAGCAGCTTAGTTGCCGGGACAGATACGCAGTATTTT	CASSLVAGTDTQYF
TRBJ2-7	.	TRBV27	TGTGCCAGCAGTTCCTCTCTGGTATACTCTCCCTACGAGCAGTACTTC	CASSSSLVYSPYEQYF
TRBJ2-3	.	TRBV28	TGTGCCAGCAGTTCCCGGTTGGGACCCAGGACAGATACGCAGTATTTT	CASSSRLGPRTDTQYF
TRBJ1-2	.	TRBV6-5	TGTGCCAGCAGCCTCGAACAGGTCTATGGCTACACCTTC	CASSLEQVYGYTF
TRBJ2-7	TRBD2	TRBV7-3	TGTGCCAGCAGCTCCGGACTAGCGGGAAGCGTCTACGAGCAGTACTTC	CASSSGLAGSVYEQYF
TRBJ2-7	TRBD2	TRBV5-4	TGTGCCAGCAGCCAAAGCGGGAACTCCTACGAGCAGTACTTC	CASSQSGNSYEQYF
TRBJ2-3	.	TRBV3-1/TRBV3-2	TGTGCCAGCAGCCTAATGATAAGTGAAACGGGGCGGATGAACACAGATACGCAGTATTTT	CASSLMISETGRMNTDTQYF
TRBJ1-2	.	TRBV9	TGTGCCAGCAGCGTAGCTGGGACAACTAACTATGGCTACACCTTC	CASSVAGTTNYGYTF
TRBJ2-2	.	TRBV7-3	TGTGCCAGCAGCTTAGGGGTAGGGGTTACCACCGGGGAGCTGTTTTTT	CASSLGVGVTTGELFF
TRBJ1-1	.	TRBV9	TGTGCCAGCAGCGTAGGGGGGTCTACTGAAGCTTTCTTT	CASSVGGSTEAFF